This T cell receptor beta chain appears in the sequencing data of a study of OX40 agonist ivuxolimab in advanced cancers. In the study overall: Patients were around 83% male with ages roughly 23 to 85, mean roughly 55.

Findings of the study overall: Clonal expansion was seen in CD4+ and CD8+ blood T cells by week 6 at 0.1 to 3.0 mg/kg.

Sequenced by immunoSEQ multiplex PCR; TCRdb stores in-frame clones only, minus some. This table has under 7,500 clones, 85% to 90% appearing once. Trimming pared 4 bases from V and 2 bases from J, leaving 5 bases between. CDR1 is MNHNS, CDR2 SASEGT, per germline. The CDR3 is 12 residues long. With respect to this clone: The antigen is not known.

This TCR came from an adult with an advanced solid tumor such as melanoma, head and neck, liver or kidney cancer. The chain couples TRBV6-1 to TRBJ1-2; D gene unclear. Sequencing was performed on CD4+ or CD8+ T cells sorted from blood, taken in a trial of the OX40 agonist ivuxolimab. CDR3 loop: CASSVGNYGYTF. CDR3 sequence (DNA): TGTGCCAGCAGTGTAGGCAACTATGGCTACACCTTC.